This TCR beta chain was sequenced in a study of cytomegalovirus exposure and HLA in healthy donors. Primers for the PCR totalled 60 Vbeta and 13 Jbeta. The method was immunoSEQ multiplex PCR; TCRdb's version includes in-frame clones alone and lacks a portion of them. The data show some 180,000 clones, 77% seen once. This clone was picked up a small number of times. As yet, its antigen is unknown. The CDR3 length is 15 residues. Germline assignment: CDR1 LNHNV and CDR2 YYDKDF (reference sequence). Findings and caveats of the study: In a later analysis, V- and J-gene trimming of beta chains associated with a DCLRE1C missense variant, replicated independently.

Sequenced material: PBMCs. This chain connects TRBV15 to TRBJ2-5; 7 nucleotides match TRBD1. The DNA end lines up better with TRBJ2-7; the J call may be wrong. The clonotype was recovered from a man younger than 35 in good health and CMV-seronegative. The CDR3 DNA follows: TGTGCCACCAGCACCGGACAGGTTTCCTCCTACGAGCAGTACTTC. Translation gives CATSTGQVSSYEQYF.